A selection of T cell receptor beta chains follows, all from one sample in a study of cytomegalovirus exposure and HLA in healthy donors. Assay: immunoSEQ multiplex PCR; the TCRdb copy retains only in-frame clones and omits some. The repertoire includes about 180,000 clones, around 80% of them detected once, and 1% sits in the top ten. The sequencing sample was made of PBMCs. Receptor source: a woman between 45 and 65 years old in good health and CMV-seropositive. The CDR3 runs from the conserved cysteine through the conserved F or W. D genes are given only for firm matches. Not all rows give a size; the values are once, few, many and, for expanded clones, a class.

DNA	CDR3	D	V	J	size
TGTGCCAGCAGCCTATCGCCCCGGCTAGGAGCTTTCTTT	CASSLSPRLGAFF	NA	TRBV11-3	TRBJ1-1	NA
TGTGCCAGCAGTTGGCTCAGCGGGTCGGGGTCTGGCTACACCTTC	CASSWLSGSGSGYTF	NA	TRBV27	TRBJ1-2	NA
TGTGCCAGCAGTTTAGGTGCAGGGAACTATGGCTACACCTTC	CASSLGAGNYGYTF	NA	TRBV27	TRBJ1-2	NA
TGTGCCAGCAGCTTAAGTACAGGGGCCGACGAGCAGTACTTC	CASSLSTGADEQYF	TRBD1	TRBV7-9	TRBJ2-7	NA
TGTGCCAGCAGGCCAGGATATAGCAATCAGCCCCAGCATTTT	CASRPGYSNQPQHF	NA	TRBV27	TRBJ1-5	NA
TGTGCCAGCAGCGTAGATCCGGGTTGGAACACTGAAGCTTTCTTT	CASSVDPGWNTEAFF	NA	TRBV9	TRBJ1-1	NA
TGCGCCAGCAGCCCCGCATGGGGCATGGGAGGAAACACCATATATTTT	CASSPAWGMGGNTIYF	NA	TRBV4-3	TRBJ1-3	NA
TGTGCCAGCAGCCACACAGGAGAGATAAAACTGTTTTTT	CASSHTGEIKLFF	NA	TRBV4-2	TRBJ1-4	NA
TGTGCCAGCAGCTTAGGCAGGGGGTCGGGCTACACCTTC	CASSLGRGSGYTF	TRBD1	TRBV5-6	TRBJ1-2	NA
TGTGCCAGCAGTACCGGACAGGGCTTTTATGGCTACACCTTC	CASSTGQGFYGYTF	TRBD1	TRBV28	TRBJ1-2	NA
TGCGCCAGCAGCCAAGGAGACAGGGTATTACGGAACACTGAAGCTTTCTTT	CASSQGDRVLRNTEAFF	TRBD1	TRBV4-1	TRBJ1-1	NA
TGTGCCAGCAGCTTAGCGCAGGGTTCGGGTGAGCAGTTCTTC	CASSLAQGSGEQFF	NA	TRBV7-9	TRBJ2-1	NA
TGCGCCAGCAGCCAAGATTACGACGGAGGAAGATACAATGAGCAGTTCTTC	CASSQDYDGGRYNEQFF	NA	TRBV4-3	TRBJ2-1	NA
TGTGCCAGCAGCTTAGGGAACAGGGGGGACGCTTTCTTT	CASSLGNRGDAFF	TRBD1	TRBV7-9	TRBJ1-1	NA
TGTGCCAGCAGCCACGGGACAGCTTACAATGAGCAGTTCTTC	CASSHGTAYNEQFF	TRBD1	TRBV7-2	TRBJ2-1	NA
TGTGCCAGCAGCCCAAACACCGGGGAGCTGTTTTTT	CASSPNTGELFF	NA	TRBV7-2	TRBJ2-2	NA
TGCGCCAGCAGCCATCGACAGGGTCGAGTCTCTGGCTACACCTTC	CASSHRQGRVSGYTF	TRBD1	TRBV4-3	TRBJ1-2	NA
TGTGCCAGCAGGGATTTGACGGGGTACGAAGCTTTCTTT	CASRDLTGYEAFF	NA	TRBV27	TRBJ1-1	NA
TGCGCCAGCAGCTCACGGACTAGCGGGAGTACAGATACGCAGTATTTT	CASSSRTSGSTDTQYF	TRBD2	TRBV5-1	TRBJ2-3	once
TGTGCCAGCAGTCGACAGGGTGTCGAGCAGTACTTC	CASSRQGVEQYF	TRBD1	TRBV28	TRBJ2-7	NA
TGTGCCAGCGGGGACATTGAAGCTTTCTTT	CASGDIEAFF	NA	TRBV19	TRBJ1-1	NA
TGTGCCAGCTCATCCCTCTACCCGACAGGGAGCGGACTTGACTATGGCTACACCTTC	CASSSLYPTGSGLDYGYTF	TRBD1	TRBV18	TRBJ1-2	once
TGTGCCAGCAGCCCACGACTAGCCAAAAACATTCAGTACTTC	CASSPRLAKNIQYF	NA	TRBV6-5	TRBJ2-4	NA